The count of the clone carrying this T cell receptor beta chain is one. Its matching antigen is unknown. The data originate from a study of T cell responses to AZD1222 COVID-19 vaccine. The CDR3 has 17 residues. Germline loops: CDR1 SGHTA, CDR2 FQGNSA. Trimming removed 4 bases from V and 0 bases from J, with 15 bases in between. Study-wide findings and caveats: Spike-specific TCR depth and breadth grew after two AZD1222 doses.

Assay: immunoSEQ multiplex PCR; the TCRdb copy retains only in-frame clones and omits some. The table includes approximately 170,000 clones, 88% detected once. The chain combines TRBV7-2 with TRBJ1-4, with D maybe TRBD1 (6 bases). Sample: peripheral blood, taken 28 days after the second AZD1222 dose. The sequence derives from an adult who received the AZD1222 COVID-19 vaccine. As DNA, the CDR3 is TGTGCCAGCAGCTCAATGTACGGGGGCCCAACTAATGAAAAACTGTTTTTT. Protein sequence: CASSSMYGGPTNEKLFF.